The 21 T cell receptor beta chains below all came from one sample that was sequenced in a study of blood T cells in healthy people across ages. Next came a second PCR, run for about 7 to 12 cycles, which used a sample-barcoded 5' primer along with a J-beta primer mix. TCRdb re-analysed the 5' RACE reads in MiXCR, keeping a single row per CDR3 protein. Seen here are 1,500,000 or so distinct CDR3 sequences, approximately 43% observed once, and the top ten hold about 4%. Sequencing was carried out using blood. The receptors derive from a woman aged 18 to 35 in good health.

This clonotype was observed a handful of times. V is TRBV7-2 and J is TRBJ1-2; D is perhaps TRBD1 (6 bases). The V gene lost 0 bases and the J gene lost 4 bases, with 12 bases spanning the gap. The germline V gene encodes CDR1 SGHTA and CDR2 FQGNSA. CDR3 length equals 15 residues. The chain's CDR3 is CASSLAIGQPYGYTF. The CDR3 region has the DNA TGTGCCAGCAGCTTAGCCATTGGACAGCCCTATGGCTACACCTTC.

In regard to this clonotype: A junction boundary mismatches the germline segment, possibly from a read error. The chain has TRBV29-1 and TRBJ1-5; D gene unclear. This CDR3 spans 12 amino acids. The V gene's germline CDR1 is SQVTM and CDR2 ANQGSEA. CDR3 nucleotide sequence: TGCAGCGTTGGGGGTGGCAATCGGCCCCAGCATTTT. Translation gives CSVGGGNRPQHF.

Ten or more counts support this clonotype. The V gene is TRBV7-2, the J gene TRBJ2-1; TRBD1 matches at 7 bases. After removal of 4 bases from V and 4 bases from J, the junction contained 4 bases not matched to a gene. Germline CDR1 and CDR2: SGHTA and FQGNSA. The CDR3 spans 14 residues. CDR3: CASSSPGQYNEQFF. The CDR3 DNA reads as TGTGCCAGCAGCTCCCCGGGACAGTACAATGAGCAGTTCTTC.

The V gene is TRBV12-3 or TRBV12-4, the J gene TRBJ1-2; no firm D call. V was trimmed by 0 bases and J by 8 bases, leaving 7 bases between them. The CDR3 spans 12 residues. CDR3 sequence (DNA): TGTGCCAGCAGTTTAGCGGCGGTCGGCTACACCTTC. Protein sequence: CASSLAAVGYTF.

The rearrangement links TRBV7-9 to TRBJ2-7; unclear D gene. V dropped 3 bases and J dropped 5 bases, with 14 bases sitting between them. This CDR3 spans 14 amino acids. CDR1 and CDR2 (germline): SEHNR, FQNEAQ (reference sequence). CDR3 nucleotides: TGTGCCAGCAGCTTCGACGCGAATTGGGACGAGCAGTACTTC. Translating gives CASSFDANWDEQYF.

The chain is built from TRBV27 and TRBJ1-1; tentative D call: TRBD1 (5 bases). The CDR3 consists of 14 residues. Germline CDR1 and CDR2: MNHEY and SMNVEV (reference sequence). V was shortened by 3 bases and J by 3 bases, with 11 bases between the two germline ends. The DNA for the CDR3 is TGTGCCAGCAGTTTTGGGGGTCTGGACACTGAAGCTTTCTTT. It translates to CASSFGGLDTEAFF.

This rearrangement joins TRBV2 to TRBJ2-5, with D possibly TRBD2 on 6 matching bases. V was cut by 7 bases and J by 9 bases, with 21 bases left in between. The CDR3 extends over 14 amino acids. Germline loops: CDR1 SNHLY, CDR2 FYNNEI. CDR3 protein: CASTRVSASGAQYF. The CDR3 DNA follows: TGTGCCAGCACAAGAGTTAGCGCCTCGGGGGCCCAGTACTTC.

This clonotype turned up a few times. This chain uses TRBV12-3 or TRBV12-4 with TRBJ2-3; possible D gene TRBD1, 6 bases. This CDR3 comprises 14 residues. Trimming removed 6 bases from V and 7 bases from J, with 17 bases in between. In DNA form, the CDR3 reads TGTGCCAGCAGGCCAGGACAGCCCACTCATACGCAGTATTTT. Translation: CASRPGQPTHTQYF.

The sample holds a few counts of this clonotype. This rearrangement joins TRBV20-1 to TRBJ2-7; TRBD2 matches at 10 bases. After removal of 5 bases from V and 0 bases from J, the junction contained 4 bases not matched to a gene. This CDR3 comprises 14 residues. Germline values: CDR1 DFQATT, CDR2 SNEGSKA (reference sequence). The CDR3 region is CSAGLAAFSYEQYF. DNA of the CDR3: TGCAGTGCTGGACTAGCGGCCTTCTCCTACGAGCAGTACTTC.

The CDR3 protein is CASRIQGYTEAFF. The CDR3 nucleotides read TGTGCCAGCAGGATACAGGGGTACACTGAAGCTTTCTTT. The chain carries TRBV6-2 or TRBV6-3 and TRBJ1-1; 7 positions agree with TRBD1. Germline lookup yields CDR1 MNHEY and CDR2 SVGEGT. V dropped 6 bases and J dropped 3; count of bases not matched to a gene: 4. This CDR3 has 13 amino acids.

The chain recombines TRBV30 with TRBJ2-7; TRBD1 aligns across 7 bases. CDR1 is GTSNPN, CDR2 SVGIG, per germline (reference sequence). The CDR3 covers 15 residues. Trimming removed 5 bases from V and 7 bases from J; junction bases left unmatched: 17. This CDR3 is CAWASRDSVLREQYF. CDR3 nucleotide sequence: TGTGCCTGGGCGTCGAGGGACAGCGTCCTACGGGAGCAGTACTTC. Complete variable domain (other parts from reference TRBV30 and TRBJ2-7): SQTIHQWPATLVQPVGSPLSLECTVEGTSNPNLYWYRQAAGRGLQLLFYSVGIGQISSEVPQNLSASRPQDRQFILSSKKLLLSDSGFYLCAWASRDSVLREQYFGPGTRLTVT.

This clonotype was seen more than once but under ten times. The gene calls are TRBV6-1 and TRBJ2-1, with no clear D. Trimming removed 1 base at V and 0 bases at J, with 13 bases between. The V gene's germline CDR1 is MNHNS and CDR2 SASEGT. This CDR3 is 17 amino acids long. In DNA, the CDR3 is TGTGCCAGCAGTGAAGAAGTTGCTGCTCGCTCCTACAATGAGCAGTTCTTC. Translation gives CASSEEVAARSYNEQFF.

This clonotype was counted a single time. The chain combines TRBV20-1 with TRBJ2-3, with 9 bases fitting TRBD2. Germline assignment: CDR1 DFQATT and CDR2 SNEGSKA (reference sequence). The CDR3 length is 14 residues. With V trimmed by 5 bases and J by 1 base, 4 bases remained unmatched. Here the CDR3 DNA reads TGCAGTGCTCGTAGCGGGAGTGGCACAGATACGCAGTATTTT. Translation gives CSARSGSGTDTQYF.

The CDR3: CASSVSGSGELFF. DNA of the CDR3: TGCGCCAGCAGCGTTAGCGGGAGCGGGGAGCTGTTTTTT. V usage is TRBV5-1 and J usage is TRBJ2-2; 9 bases agree with TRBD2. The J segment lost 7 bases and the V segment lost 4 bases, leaving 2 bases of the junction unmatched. CDR1 and CDR2 (germline): SGHRS, YFSETQ. The CDR3 is 13 residues long.

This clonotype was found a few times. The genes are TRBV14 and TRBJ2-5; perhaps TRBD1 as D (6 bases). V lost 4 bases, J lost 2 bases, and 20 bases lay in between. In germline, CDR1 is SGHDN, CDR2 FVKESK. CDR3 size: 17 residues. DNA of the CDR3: TGTGCCAGCAGCCTCCTCCGGGACACCAAAAGACAAGAGACCCAGTACTTC. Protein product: CASSLLRDTKRQETQYF.

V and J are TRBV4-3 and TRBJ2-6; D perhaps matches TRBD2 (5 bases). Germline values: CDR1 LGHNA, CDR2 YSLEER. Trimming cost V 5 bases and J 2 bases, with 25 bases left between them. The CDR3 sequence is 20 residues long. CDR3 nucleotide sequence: TGCGCCAGCAGCTATGAACTTTTCGACTACCAAATGGCTGGGGCCAACGTCCTGACTTTC. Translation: CASSYELFDYQMAGANVLTF.

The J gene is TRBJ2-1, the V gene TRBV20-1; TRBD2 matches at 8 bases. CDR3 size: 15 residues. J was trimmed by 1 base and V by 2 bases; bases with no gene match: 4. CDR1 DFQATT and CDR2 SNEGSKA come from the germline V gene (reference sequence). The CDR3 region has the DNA TGCAGTGCTAGACCAGCGGGAGCGTCCTACAATGAGCAGTTCTTC. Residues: CSARPAGASYNEQFF.

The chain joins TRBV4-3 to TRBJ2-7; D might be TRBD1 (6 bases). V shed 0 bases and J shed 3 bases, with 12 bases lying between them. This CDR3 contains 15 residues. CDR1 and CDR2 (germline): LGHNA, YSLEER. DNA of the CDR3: TGCGCCAGCAGCCAAGATTGGGGGCCCAACTACGAGCAGTACTTC. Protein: CASSQDWGPNYEQYF.

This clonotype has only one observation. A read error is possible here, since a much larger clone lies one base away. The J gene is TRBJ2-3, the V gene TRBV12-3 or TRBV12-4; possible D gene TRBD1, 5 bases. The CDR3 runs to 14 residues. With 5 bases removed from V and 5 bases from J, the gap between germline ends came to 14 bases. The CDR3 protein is CASSPPTVIDTQYF. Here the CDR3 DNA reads TGTGCCAGCAGTCCACCGACAGTCATAGATACGCAGTATTTT.

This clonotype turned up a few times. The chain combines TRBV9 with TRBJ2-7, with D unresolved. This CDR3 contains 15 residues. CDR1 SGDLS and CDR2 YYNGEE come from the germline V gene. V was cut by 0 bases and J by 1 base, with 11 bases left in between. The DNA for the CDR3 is TGTGCCAGCAGCGTAGGAGGTCACGTGTCCTACGAGCAGTACTTC. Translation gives CASSVGGHVSYEQYF.

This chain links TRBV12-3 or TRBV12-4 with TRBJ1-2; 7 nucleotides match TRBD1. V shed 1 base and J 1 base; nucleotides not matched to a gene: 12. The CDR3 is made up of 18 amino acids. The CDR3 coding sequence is TGTGCCAGCAGTTTAGACAGGGGCAGGGGGTCCGTTAACTATGGCTACACCTTC. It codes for CASSLDRGRGSVNYGYTF.